This T cell receptor (beta chain) was sequenced during a study of type 1 regulatory T cells. Study overall: T-allo10 is an in vitro-generated, Tr1-enriched CD4 T cell product specific for alloantigen.

TCRdb independently ran MiXCR on the reads; one entry per CDR3 protein. The sample yields 20,000 to 25,000 distinct CDR3 sequences, 40% to 55% seen once. V gave up 4 bases and J gave up 3 bases, with 13 bases separating them. The CDR3 runs 16 residues. The germline V gene has CDR1 LGHNA and CDR2 YNFKEQ. As regards this clonotype: The antigen is unknown.

The gene calls are TRBV4-2 and TRBJ1-6; D ambiguous. Specimen: cultured T cells, either the whole culture or a sorted T cell fraction (not recorded which). This TCR came from a human donor in good health. CDR3 loop: CASSPERARYNSPLHF. The CDR3 region has the DNA TGTGCCAGCAGCCCCGAAAGGGCCCGCTATAATTCACCCCTCCACTTT.